This passage covers 13 T cell receptor beta chains from one sample sequenced in a study of PD-L1 blockade in urothelial cancer. TCRdb's table, derived via immunoSEQ multiplex PCR, lists solely in-frame clones and lacks some. The data show 90,000 to 130,000 clones, with 75% to 95% seen just once and 3.5% to 4.5% held by the top ten. Described time point: peripheral blood 6 weeks after treatment start. The starting material was PBMCs, obtained around atezolizumab (anti-PD-L1) treatment. The receptors were gathered from a man aged 60 to 75 with urothelial cancer.

The chain employs TRBV19 and TRBJ2-1, with 10 nucleotides matching TRBD2. J gave up 7 bases and V 6 bases, and 12 bases lay outside the gene matches. The CDR3 loop spans 16 amino acids. Germline assignment: CDR1 LNHDA and CDR2 SQIVND (reference sequence). The CDR3 coding sequence is TGTGCCAGTAGCCCCTTGCGAGCGGGGGGGCTGAATGAGCAGTTCTTC. Its translation is CASSPLRAGGLNEQFF.

In DNA, the CDR3 is TGTGCCAGCAGACTATCTTTGGAGTCTGGAAACACCATATATTTT. Its protein product is CASRLSLESGNTIYF. The gene calls are TRBV4-2 and TRBJ1-3, with no clear D. V dropped 6 bases and J dropped 1 base, with 13 bases sitting between them. Germline-derived CDR1 and CDR2 are LGHNA and YNFKEQ. This CDR3 is built from 15 residues.

V and J are TRBV5-8 and TRBJ2-3, with 7 bases lining up with TRBD2. Germline lookup yields CDR1 SGHTS and CDR2 YDEGEE. The CDR3 spans 15 residues. V gave up 3 bases and J gave up 0 bases; unmatched junction bases: 4. The CDR3 protein is CASSYGGTSTDTQYF. The CDR3 bases are TGTGCCAGCAGCTACGGGGGGACTAGCACAGATACGCAGTATTTT.

The chain employs TRBV7-2 and TRBJ2-1; D unresolved. Between the trimmed V and J ends, which lost 4 bases and 2 bases, there was a span of 12 bases. Looked up from germline, CDR1 is SGHTA and CDR2 is FQGNSA. The CDR3 sequence is 15 residues long. As DNA, the CDR3 is TGTGCCAGCAGCTCGATAGCTGAGGCCTACAATGAGCAGTTCTTC. Its translation: CASSSIAEAYNEQFF. Drawing the rest from reference TRBV7-2 and TRBJ2-1, the complete variable domain is GAGVSQSPSNKVTEKGKDVELRCDPISGHTALYWYRQSLGQGLEFLIYFQGNSAPDKSGLPSDRFSAERTGGSVSTLTIQRTQQEDSAVYLCASSSIAEAYNEQFFGPGTRLTVL.

The chain is built from TRBV11-3 and TRBJ2-5; 7 bases map to TRBD2. Germline CDR1 and CDR2: SGHNT and YENEEA. The CDR3 sequence is 16 residues long. V trimming: 4 bases; J trimming: 4 bases; junction bases outside the gene matches: 12. Here the CDR3 reads CASSYEQREGLETQYF. The CDR3 DNA reads as TGTGCCAGCAGCTACGAGCAGAGGGAGGGCCTAGAGACCCAGTACTTC.

The genes are TRBV19 and TRBJ2-3; D not certain. This CDR3 is 13 amino acids long. Looked up from germline, CDR1 is LNHDA and CDR2 is SQIVND (reference sequence). V shed 5 bases and J shed 7 bases, with 13 bases lying between them. CDR3 in DNA: TGTGCCAGTAGTCTCCCTGGGCCGAATACGCAGTATTTT. Its translation: CASSLPGPNTQYF.

The chain carries TRBV28 and TRBJ1-3; D possibly corresponds to TRBD1 (6 bases). The CDR3 contains 15 residues. V gave up 8 bases and J gave up 3 bases, with 17 bases separating them. Germline V CDR1 and CDR2: MDHEN, SYDVKM. The CDR3 reads CASSPAGANGNTIYF. CDR3 bases: TGTGCCAGCTCCCCGGCAGGGGCGAATGGAAACACCATATATTTT. Full variable domain (remainder filled in from reference TRBV28 and TRBJ1-3): DVKVTQSSRYLVKRTGEKVFLECVQDMDHENMFWYRQDPGLGLRLIYFSYDVKMKEKGDIPEGYSVSREKKERFSLILESASTNQTSMYLCASSPAGANGNTIYFGEGSWLTVV.

The V call is TRBV7-9, the J call TRBJ2-1; the D is unclear. Deletions cut 5 bases from V and 5 bases from J, with 7 bases between. This CDR3 is 12 amino acids long. CDR1 is SEHNR and CDR2 is FQNEAQ in the germline V gene (reference sequence). CDR3 coding DNA: TGTGCCAGCAGCCCCACAAACAATGAGCAGTTCTTC. Translating gives CASSPTNNEQFF.

About this clone itself: A read error may account for a junction end that differs from germline. The J gene is TRBJ2-3, the V gene TRBV9; 13 bases line up with TRBD2. The CDR3 runs 12 residues. Germline assignment: CDR1 SGDLS and CDR2 YYNGEE. Here the CDR3 reads CASSPGTSGENF. The CDR3 coding sequence is TGTGCCAGCAGCCCGGGGACTAGCGGGGAAAATTTT.

V and J are TRBV27 and TRBJ1-1; 7 positions agree with TRBD1. V dropped 1 base and J dropped 5; count of bases not matched to a gene: 4. This CDR3 comprises 14 residues. Germline V lookup: CDR1 MNHEY, CDR2 SMNVEV (reference sequence). The CDR3 loop reads CASSLLDRRTEAFF. DNA for the CDR3: TGTGCCAGCAGTTTATTGGACAGGAGGACTGAAGCTTTCTTT.

The chain carries TRBV7-8 and TRBJ2-1; maybe TRBD2 (5 bases). The germline V gene encodes CDR1 SGHVS and CDR2 FQNEAQ. This CDR3 is built from 16 residues. V dropped 0 bases and J dropped 7 bases, with 16 bases sitting between them. CDR3 DNA sequence: TGTGCCAGCAGCTTAGCGTCTAGCTCCGTGGGTAATGAGCAGTTCTTC. Amino acid sequence: CASSLASSSVGNEQFF.

J is TRBJ2-5 and V is TRBV28; D unclear. Trimming removed 2 bases from V and 7 bases from J, with 8 bases in between. This CDR3 spans 12 amino acids. CDR1 is MDHEN, CDR2 SYDVKM, per germline. The CDR3 loop reads CASSLAVGTQYF. CDR3 nucleotide sequence: TGTGCCAGCAGTTTAGCGGTTGGGACCCAGTACTTC. The full variable domain, in which reference TRBV28 and TRBJ2-5 provide the parts outside the CDR3, is DVKVTQSSRYLVKRTGEKVFLECVQDMDHENMFWYRQDPGLGLRLIYFSYDVKMKEKGDIPEGYSVSREKKERFSLILESASTNQTSMYLCASSLAVGTQYFGPGTRLLVL.

The V gene is TRBV7-9, the J gene TRBJ1-6, with D perhaps matching TRBD1 (6 bases). The ends were cut back, 4 bases at V and 7 bases at J, with 17 bases in the middle. This CDR3 spans 16 amino acids. CDR1 and CDR2 (germline): SEHNR, FQNEAQ (reference sequence). CDR3 region: CASSSTIQGQNSPLHF. The CDR3 DNA reads as TGTGCCAGCAGCTCGACCATTCAGGGGCAAAATTCACCCCTCCACTTT.